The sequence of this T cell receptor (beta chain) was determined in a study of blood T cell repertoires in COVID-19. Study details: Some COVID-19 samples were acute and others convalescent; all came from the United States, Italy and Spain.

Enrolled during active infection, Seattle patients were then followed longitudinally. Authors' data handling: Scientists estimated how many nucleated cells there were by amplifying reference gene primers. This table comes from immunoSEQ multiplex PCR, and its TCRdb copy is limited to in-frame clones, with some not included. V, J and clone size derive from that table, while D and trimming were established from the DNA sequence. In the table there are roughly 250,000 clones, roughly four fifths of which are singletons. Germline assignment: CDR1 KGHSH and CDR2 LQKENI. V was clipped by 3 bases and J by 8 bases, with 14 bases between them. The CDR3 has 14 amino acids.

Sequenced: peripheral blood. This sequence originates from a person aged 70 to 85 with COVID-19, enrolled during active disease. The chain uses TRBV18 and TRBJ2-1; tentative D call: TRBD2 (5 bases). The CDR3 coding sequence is TGTGCCAGCTCACCCACAACGTCCGGGGATGAGCAGTTCTTC. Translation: CASSPTTSGDEQFF.